The 22 T cell receptor beta chains listed next were all sequenced from one sample in a study of cytomegalovirus exposure and HLA in healthy donors. Use of 60 Vbeta and 13 Jbeta primers characterized the PCR. Libraries were prepared by immunoSEQ multiplex PCR; TCRdb keeps only in-frame clonotypes and omits some of them. In the table there are 75,000 to 90,000 clones, 78% of which are singletons. The sequencing sample was made of PBMCs. The receptors derive from a woman aged 40 to 49 in good health and CMV-seropositive.

This clone was seen more than once but under ten times. The V and J genes are TRBV7-2 and TRBJ1-1; D gene unclear. Germline values: CDR1 SGHTA, CDR2 FQGNSA. The CDR3 is 15 residues long. V lost 0 bases and J 1 base, leaving 9 bases between the germline ends. The CDR3 reads CASSLAGLSNTEAFF. CDR3 nucleotide sequence: TGTGCCAGCAGCTTAGCAGGACTCTCGAACACTGAAGCTTTCTTT.

This chain joins TRBV28 and TRBJ2-7, with 13 nucleotides matching TRBD2. There are 14 residues in the CDR3. CDR1 is MDHEN, CDR2 SYDVKM, per germline. Trimming at V came to 6 bases and at J to 6 bases, leaving 5 bases not matched to a gene. Written as DNA, the CDR3 is TGTGCCAGCAGCACTAGCGGGGGGGCGGTCGAGCAGTACTTC. Its protein product is CASSTSGGAVEQYF.

The gene calls are TRBV7-9 and TRBJ2-7, with D perhaps TRBD2 (6 bases). Germline lookup yields CDR1 SEHNR and CDR2 FQNEAQ (reference sequence). The CDR3 runs 12 residues. The germline V and J ends were trimmed by 7 bases and 5 bases, with 12 bases remaining between them. The CDR3 spells CASTGLFNEQYF. DNA for the CDR3: TGTGCCAGCACGGGACTCTTTAACGAGCAGTACTTC.

The gene calls are TRBV27 and TRBJ1-6; tentatively, D is TRBD1 (5 bases). V was clipped by 2 bases and J by 9 bases, with 11 bases between them. The CDR3 covers 14 residues. Looked up from germline, CDR1 is MNHEY and CDR2 is SMNVEV (reference sequence). In nucleotides, the CDR3 is TGTGCCAGCAGTTTAAGGCAGGGTTTTTCACCCCTCCACTTT. Translating it yields CASSLRQGFSPLHF.

V and J are TRBV27 and TRBJ2-3; 7 positions match TRBD1. The V gene's germline CDR1 is MNHEY and CDR2 SMNVEV (reference sequence). Unmatched junction bases numbered 4, after V lost 6 bases and J lost 4 bases. The CDR3 contains 13 residues. The CDR3 DNA reads as TGTGCCAGCAGAGGTCAGGGGGCAGATACGCAGTATTTT. Translation gives CASRGQGADTQYF.

This chain joins TRBV6-6 and TRBJ2-7; no clear D gene. Deletions cut 4 bases from V and 2 bases from J, with 9 bases between. The germline CDR1 and CDR2 sequences are MNHNY and SVGAGI (reference sequence). The CDR3 has 13 residues. In DNA form, the CDR3 reads TGTGCCAGCAGTTCTAGTCTAGCCTACGAGCAGTACTTC. It translates to CASSSSLAYEQYF.

This chain joins TRBV28 and TRBJ1-5; D may be TRBD1 (5 bases). CDR3 length: 16 amino acids. V lost 6 bases and J lost 0, with 15 bases in between. Germline V gene sequence: CDR1 MDHEN, CDR2 SYDVKM. CDR3 residues: CASRPHRIDSNQPQHF. The CDR3 DNA is TGTGCCAGCAGGCCCCACAGGATTGATAGCAATCAGCCCCAGCATTTT.

The chain is built from TRBV6-6 and TRBJ2-7, with a possible D match to TRBD2 (5 bases). Between the trimmed V and J ends, which lost 2 bases and 7 bases, there was a span of 15 bases. In germline, CDR1 is MNHNY, CDR2 SVGAGI (reference sequence). This CDR3 region has 14 residues. CDR3 sequence: CASSYAGSRGEQYF. CDR3 DNA sequence: TGTGCCAGCAGTTACGCCGGCAGCCGAGGGGAGCAGTACTTC.

CDR3 sequence: CASRLKSQGPITGELFF. The CDR3 DNA is TGTGCAAGTCGCCTCAAGTCACAGGGGCCAATCACCGGGGAGCTGTTTTTT. This chain joins TRBV12-2 and TRBJ2-2; the D call in the table, TRBD1, was not verified against the DNA. TRBV12-2 is an annotated pseudogene. CDR3 length equals 17 residues.

To note about this clone: The sample carries other DNA sequences with the same CDR3. The chain links TRBV30 to TRBJ1-1, with D hard to call. The CDR3 runs to 13 residues. V was shortened by 1 base and J by 0 bases, with 6 bases between the two germline ends. Germline V gene data show CDR1 as GTSNPN and CDR2 as SVGIG (reference sequence). The CDR3 region has the DNA TGTGCCTGGAGTGGTCAGGTGAACACTGAAGCTTTCTTT. It encodes CAWSGQVNTEAFF.

This chain links TRBV9 with TRBJ1-3, with 7 bases fitting TRBD1. The germline V gene encodes CDR1 SGDLS and CDR2 YYNGEE. Unmatched junction bases numbered 12, after V lost 0 bases and J lost 3 bases. CDR3 size: 18 residues. CDR3 DNA: TGTGCCAGCAGCGTAGAAACAGGGGCGAGCACCATTGGAAACACCATATATTTT. As protein: CASSVETGASTIGNTIYF.

The chain links TRBV4-3 to TRBJ1-1; D possibly corresponds to TRBD1 (5 bases). Germline values: CDR1 LGHNA, CDR2 YSLEER. This CDR3 has 13 amino acids. Trimming removed 0 bases at V and 12 bases at J, with 14 bases between. In DNA, the CDR3 is TGCGCCAGCAGCCAAGAACGGGGGAGGGAGTCTTTCTTT. Its protein is CASSQERGRESFF.

The rearrangement links TRBV29-1 to TRBJ1-5, with 7 bases aligning to TRBD1. With V trimmed by 6 bases and J by 5 bases, 7 bases remained unmatched. The CDR3 length is 13 residues. The germline V gene encodes CDR1 SQVTM and CDR2 ANQGSEA. CDR3 protein: CSVMTGLDQPQHF. In DNA form, the CDR3 reads TGCAGCGTGATGACAGGGCTGGATCAGCCCCAGCATTTT.

The chain couples TRBV10-3 to TRBJ1-5; weak D call: TRBD1 (6 bases). Germline-derived CDR1 and CDR2 are ENHRY and SYGVKD. With 4 bases removed from V and 5 bases from J, the gap between germline ends came to 6 bases. This CDR3 region has 12 residues. The CDR3 here is CAISGTDQPQHF. The CDR3 bases are TGTGCCATCAGTGGGACAGATCAGCCCCAGCATTTT.

This clone has only a few counts. This sequence joins TRBV19 and TRBJ1-6, with a tentative D call TRBD1 (5 bases). The CDR3 is 12 residues long. V lost 9 bases and J 7 bases, leaving 10 bases between the germline ends. Germline-derived CDR1 and CDR2 are LNHDA and SQIVND (reference sequence). CDR3 loop: CASDSYNSPLHF. The CDR3 region has the DNA TGTGCCAGCGACAGTTACAATTCACCCCTCCACTTT.

The chain recombines TRBV30 with TRBJ2-7, with D possibly being TRBD2 (5 bases). Between the trimmed V and J ends, which lost 0 bases and 2 bases, there was a span of 11 bases. There are 14 residues in the CDR3. Germline V gene sequence: CDR1 GTSNPN, CDR2 SVGIG (reference sequence). The CDR3 sequence: CAWSVGERTYEQYF. The CDR3 DNA reads as TGTGCCTGGAGTGTCGGGGAGAGGACCTACGAGCAGTACTTC.

This chain uses TRBV30 with TRBJ2-3; weak D call: TRBD2 (5 bases). Germline CDR1 reads GTSNPN; CDR2 reads SVGIG (reference sequence). Trimming stripped 1 base from V and 6 bases from J, with 14 bases between. The CDR3 sequence is 14 residues long. The CDR3 region has the DNA TGTGCCTGGAGTGAGGGCGGACTGCTCGATACGCAGTATTTT. Amino acids: CAWSEGGLLDTQYF.

This clone was detected only once. This chain links TRBV19 with TRBJ2-1; D not certain. The CDR3 covers 15 residues. Looked up from germline, CDR1 is LNHDA and CDR2 is SQIVND (reference sequence). V lost 5 bases and J lost 0, with 11 bases in between. Here the CDR3 reads CASSPRRSSYNEQFF. In nucleotides, the CDR3 is TGTGCCAGTAGTCCTCGTAGGAGCTCCTACAATGAGCAGTTCTTC.

The V gene is TRBV2, the J gene TRBJ1-2; D gene ambiguous. The CDR3 is made up of 15 amino acids. With 1 base removed from V and 6 bases from J, the gap between germline ends came to 15 bases. Germline V lookup: CDR1 SNHLY, CDR2 FYNNEI. This CDR3 reads CASSEGWSGFHGYTF. The CDR3 nucleotides are TGTGCCAGCAGTGAAGGTTGGAGCGGATTCCATGGCTACACCTTC.

This chain links TRBV29-1 with TRBJ1-1, with 7 bases lining up with TRBD1. This CDR3 region has 13 residues. CDR1 is SQVTM, CDR2 ANQGSEA, per germline. V gave up 5 bases and J gave up 1 base; unmatched junction bases: 4. The DNA for the CDR3 is TGCAGCGTTCAACAGGGGAGGAACACTGAAGCTTTCTTT. As protein: CSVQQGRNTEAFF.

The chain links TRBV5-1 to TRBJ2-1; 8 positions agree with TRBD2. The CDR3 loop spans 16 amino acids. V shed 5 bases, J shed 1 base, and the junction held 8 bases outside the gene matches. Germline V gives CDR1 SGHRS, CDR2 YFSETQ. The CDR3: CASRPPGGGSYNEQFF. The CDR3 region has the DNA TGCGCCAGCAGACCCCCCGGGGGGGGATCCTACAATGAGCAGTTCTTC.

This clone was detected only a few times. The rearrangement links TRBV28 to TRBJ1-2, with D uncertain. V lost 6 bases and J 3 bases, leaving 8 bases between the germline ends. The CDR3 is 12 residues long. CDR1 MDHEN and CDR2 SYDVKM come from the germline V gene. The CDR3 region is CASSSTYYGYTF. CDR3 sequence (DNA): TGTGCCAGCAGCTCAACTTACTATGGCTACACCTTC.